These 3 T cell receptor beta chains originate from one sample sequenced in a study of immune cell composition in non-small cell lung cancer. Sequenced by immunoSEQ multiplex PCR; TCRdb stores in-frame clones only, minus some. Among 2,900 or so clones, about 70% were seen once, and the ten largest hold approximately 4.5%. Material: lung tumor tissue. These receptors all come from a human donor with non-small cell lung cancer.

This chain joins TRBV6-5 and TRBJ2-7; TRBD1 is a possible D gene (5 bases). Trimming shortened V by 0 bases and J by 4 bases, and 16 bases separated the two germline ends. From germline, CDR1 is MNHEY and CDR2 SVGAGI. CDR3 length: 16 amino acids. DNA of the CDR3: TGTGCCAGCAGTTACTCGATTGGACATCCCGTTTACGAGCAGTACTTC. Amino acids: CASSYSIGHPVYEQYF.

The chain recombines TRBV5-1 with TRBJ2-3; 10 nucleotides align to TRBD1. The CDR3 has 15 amino acids. In germline, CDR1 is SGHRS, CDR2 YFSETQ. The V gene end was trimmed by 7 bases and the J gene end by 5 bases; junction bases not matched to a gene: 10. The CDR3 DNA reads TGCGCCAGCGGTACCGGGACAGGGGATATAGATACGCAGTATTTT. It translates to CASGTGTGDIDTQYF.

V is TRBV10-3 and J is TRBJ2-7, with TRBD1 matching over 9 bases. Per the germline V gene, CDR1 is ENHRY and CDR2 is SYGVKD. This CDR3 is 13 amino acids long. With V trimmed by 9 bases and J by 3 bases, 6 bases remained unmatched. The CDR3 protein is CAMRSDRGYEQYF. The DNA for the CDR3 is TGTGCCATGCGCTCGGACAGGGGCTACGAGCAGTACTTC.